These T cell receptor beta chains were read from a single sample in a study of cytomegalovirus exposure and HLA in healthy donors. Assay: immunoSEQ multiplex PCR; the TCRdb copy retains only in-frame clones and omits some. The sample shows some 170,000 clones, about three quarters of them seen only once. Source material: PBMCs. All receptors come from a young man in good health and CMV-seropositive. Each CDR3 is given with its conserved first and last residue. The order of the fields is clone size, V gene, J gene, D gene, CDR3 DNA, CDR3 protein. D genes are given only for firm matches. Clone size is shown for a subset of rows, as once, few, many or a class of expanded clone.

-	TRBV28	TRBJ2-2	TRBD2	TGTGCCAGCGGCAGCGGGAGCGTCGGCACCGGGGAGCTGTTTTTT	CASGSGSVGTGELFF
-	TRBV13	TRBJ1-2	-	TGTGCCAGCAGCTATGGGCAGGGGTATGGCTACACCTTC	CASSYGQGYGYTF
-	TRBV28	TRBJ1-2	TRBD1	TGTGCCAGCAGATTACGGGACAGGCCTAACTATGGCTACACCTTC	CASRLRDRPNYGYTF
-	TRBV7-9	TRBJ2-3	TRBD1	TGTGCCAGCAGCTTGGACAGGGGTAAAGAGTATTTT	CASSLDRGKEYF
-	TRBV5-1	TRBJ2-1	TRBD1	TGCGCCAGCAGCTTAGGGACAGGGACGGTTGAGCAGTTCTTC	CASSLGTGTVEQFF
-	TRBV7-9	TRBJ1-2	-	TGTGCCAGCAGCTCCCCGGAAGTGGGCTTTGGCTACACCTTC	CASSSPEVGFGYTF
once	TRBV27	TRBJ1-1	TRBD1	TGTGCCAGCAGTCCACCCGCAGGGGGCATGCAGGAAGCTTTCTTT	CASSPPAGGMQEAFF
-	TRBV29-1	TRBJ1-4	-	TGCAGCGCACAGTCGGCTAATGAAAAACTGTTTTTT	CSAQSANEKLFF
-	TRBV30	TRBJ2-2	TRBD1	TGTGCCTGGGGGGGACAGGTTGCGAACACCGGGGAGCTGTTTTTT	CAWGGQVANTGELFF
-	TRBV5-1	TRBJ1-1	TRBD1	TGCGCCAGCAGCTCACTGACCCGGGACAGGAACACTGAAGCTTTCTTT	CASSSLTRDRNTEAFF
-	TRBV18	TRBJ2-1	-	TGTGCCAGCTCACCAAGACAGGCGAGCTCCTACAATGAGCAGTTCTTC	CASSPRQASSYNEQFF
few	TRBV4-1	TRBJ2-3	-	TGCGCCAGCAGCCAAGATCAGATAGCAACAGATACGCAGTATTTT	CASSQDQIATDTQYF
few	TRBV7-9	TRBJ2-1	TRBD2	TGTGCCAGCAGCTTAGGGACTAGCGGGAGAAGTGAGCAGTTCTTC	CASSLGTSGRSEQFF